This TCR beta chain derives from a study of blood T cell repertoires in COVID-19. Overall study: Specimens from acute and convalescent COVID-19 originated in the United States, Italy and Spain. T cells, B-cell-depleted T cells, or PBMCs supplied cDNA or gDNA.

CDR1 and CDR2 from the germline V gene are SGHRS and YFSETQ. Trimming pared 3 bases from V and 0 bases from J, leaving 10 bases between. This CDR3 contains 14 residues. Authors' processing steps: Scientists estimated how many nucleated cells there were by amplifying reference gene primers. Libraries were prepared by immunoSEQ multiplex PCR; TCRdb keeps only in-frame clonotypes and omits some of them. That table furnishes V, J and clone size, whereas the DNA furnished D and trimming. The data contain 120,000 to 150,000 clones, about four fifths of them singletons. The source material was peripheral blood. This chain uses TRBV5-1 with TRBJ2-7; tentatively, D is TRBD1 (6 bases). This receptor was taken from a human donor in a cohort sampled during active COVID-19. CDR3 residues: CASSYRDNSYEQYF. CDR3 bases: TGCGCCAGCAGCTACCGGGACAACTCCTACGAGCAGTACTTC.